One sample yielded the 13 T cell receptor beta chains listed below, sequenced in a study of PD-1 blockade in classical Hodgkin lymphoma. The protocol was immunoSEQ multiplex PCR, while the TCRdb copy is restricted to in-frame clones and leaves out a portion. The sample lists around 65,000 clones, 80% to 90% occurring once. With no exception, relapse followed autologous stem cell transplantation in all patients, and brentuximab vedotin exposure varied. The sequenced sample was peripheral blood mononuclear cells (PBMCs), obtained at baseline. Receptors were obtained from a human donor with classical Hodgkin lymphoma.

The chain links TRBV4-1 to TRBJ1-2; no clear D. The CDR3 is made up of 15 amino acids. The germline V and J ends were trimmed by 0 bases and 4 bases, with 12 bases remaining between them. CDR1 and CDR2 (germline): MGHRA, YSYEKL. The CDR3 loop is CASSQDIGDLYGYTF. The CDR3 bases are TGCGCCAGCAGCCAAGATATCGGGGATCTCTATGGCTACACCTTC.

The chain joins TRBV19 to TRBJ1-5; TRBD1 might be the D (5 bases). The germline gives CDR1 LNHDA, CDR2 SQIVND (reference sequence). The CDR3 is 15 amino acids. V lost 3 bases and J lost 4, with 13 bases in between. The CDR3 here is CASSIGGTVNQPQHF. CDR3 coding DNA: TGTGCCAGTAGTATCGGGGGGACGGTAAATCAGCCCCAGCATTTT.

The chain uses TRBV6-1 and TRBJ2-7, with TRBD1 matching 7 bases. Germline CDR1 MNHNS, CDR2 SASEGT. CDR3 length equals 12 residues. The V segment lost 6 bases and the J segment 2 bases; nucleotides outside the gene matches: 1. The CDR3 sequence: CASRGQTYEQYF. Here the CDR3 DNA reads TGTGCCAGCAGGGGACAGACCTACGAGCAGTACTTC.

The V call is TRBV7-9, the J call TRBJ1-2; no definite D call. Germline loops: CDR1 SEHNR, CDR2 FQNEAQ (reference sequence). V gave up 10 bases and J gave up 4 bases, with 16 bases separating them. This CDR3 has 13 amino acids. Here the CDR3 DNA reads TGTGCCATACACGACCCGAATCTCTATGGCTACACCTTC. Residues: CAIHDPNLYGYTF.

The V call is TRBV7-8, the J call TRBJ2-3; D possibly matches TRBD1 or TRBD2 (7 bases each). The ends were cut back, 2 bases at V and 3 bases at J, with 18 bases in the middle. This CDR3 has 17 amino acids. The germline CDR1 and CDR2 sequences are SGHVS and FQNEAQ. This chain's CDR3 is CASSLLGGGGSTDTQYF. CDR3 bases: TGTGCCAGCAGCTTATTGGGAGGGGGCGGGAGTACAGATACGCAGTATTTT.

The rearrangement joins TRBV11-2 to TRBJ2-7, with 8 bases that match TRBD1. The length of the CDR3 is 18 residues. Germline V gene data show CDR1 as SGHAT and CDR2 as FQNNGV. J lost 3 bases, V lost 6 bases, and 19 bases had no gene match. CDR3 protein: CASRGPGQGPSGDYEQYF. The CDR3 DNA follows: TGTGCCAGCAGGGGCCCCGGACAGGGTCCGTCGGGCGACTACGAGCAGTACTTC.

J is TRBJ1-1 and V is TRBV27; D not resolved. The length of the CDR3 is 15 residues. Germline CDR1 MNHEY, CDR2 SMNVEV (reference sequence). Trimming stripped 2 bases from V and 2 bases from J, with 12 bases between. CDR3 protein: CASSLGSRINTEAFF. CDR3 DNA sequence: TGTGCCAGCAGTTTAGGGTCTAGGATCAACACTGAAGCTTTCTTT.

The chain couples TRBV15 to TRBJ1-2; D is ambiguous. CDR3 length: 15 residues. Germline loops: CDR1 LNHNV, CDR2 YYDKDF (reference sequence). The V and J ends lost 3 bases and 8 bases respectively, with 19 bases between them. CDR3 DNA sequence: TGTGCCACCAGCAGGGTCGTGGGGTCCTCCGAAGGCTACACCTTC. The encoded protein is CATSRVVGSSEGYTF.

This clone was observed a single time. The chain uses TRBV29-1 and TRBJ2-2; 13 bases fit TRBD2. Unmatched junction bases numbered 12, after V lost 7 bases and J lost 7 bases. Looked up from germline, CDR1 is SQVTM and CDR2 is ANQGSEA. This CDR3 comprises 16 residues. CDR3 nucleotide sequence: TGCAGCGCCTCCCGAACTAGCGGGGGGGCCGGCGGGGAGCTGTTTTTT. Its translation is CSASRTSGGAGGELFF.

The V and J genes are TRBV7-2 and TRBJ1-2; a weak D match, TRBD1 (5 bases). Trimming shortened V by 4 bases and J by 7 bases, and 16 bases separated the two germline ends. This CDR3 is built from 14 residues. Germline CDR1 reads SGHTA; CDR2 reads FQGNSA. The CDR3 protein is CASSSGWGNGGYTF. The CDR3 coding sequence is TGTGCCAGCAGCTCTGGTTGGGGCAACGGTGGCTACACCTTC. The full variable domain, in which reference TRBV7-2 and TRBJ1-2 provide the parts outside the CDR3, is GAGVSQSPSNKVTEKGKDVELRCDPISGHTALYWYRQSLGQGLEFLIYFQGNSAPDKSGLPSDRFSAERTGGSVSTLTIQRTQQEDSAVYLCASSSGWGNGGYTFGSGTRLTVV.

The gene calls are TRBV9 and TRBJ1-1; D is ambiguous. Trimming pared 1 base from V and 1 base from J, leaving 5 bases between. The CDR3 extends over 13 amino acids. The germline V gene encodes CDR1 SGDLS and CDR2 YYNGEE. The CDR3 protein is CASSVQSNTEAFF. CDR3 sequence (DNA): TGTGCCAGCAGCGTACAGTCGAACACTGAAGCTTTCTTT.

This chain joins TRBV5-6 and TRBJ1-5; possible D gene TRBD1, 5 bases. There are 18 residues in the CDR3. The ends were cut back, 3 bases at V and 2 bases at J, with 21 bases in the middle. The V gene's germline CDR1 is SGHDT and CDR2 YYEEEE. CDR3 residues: CASSSGGIVGLGNQPQHF. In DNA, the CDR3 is TGTGCCAGCAGCTCTGGGGGGATTGTGGGGTTGGGCAATCAGCCCCAGCATTTT. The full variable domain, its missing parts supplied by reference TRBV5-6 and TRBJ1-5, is DAGVTQSPTHLIKTRGQQVTLRCSPKSGHDTVSWYQQALGQGPQFIFQYYEEEERQRGNFPDRFSGHQFPNYSSELNVNALLLGDSALYLCASSSGGIVGLGNQPQHFGDGTRLSIL.

CDR3 loop: CASSSDFNTEAFF. The CDR3 DNA is TGTGCCAGCAGCTCCGATTTCAACACTGAAGCTTTCTTT. The rearrangement links TRBV11-2 to TRBJ1-1, with no clear D. V lost 4 bases and J lost 2, with 8 bases in between. The CDR3 is 13 amino acids. Germline CDR1 reads SGHAT; CDR2 reads FQNNGV.